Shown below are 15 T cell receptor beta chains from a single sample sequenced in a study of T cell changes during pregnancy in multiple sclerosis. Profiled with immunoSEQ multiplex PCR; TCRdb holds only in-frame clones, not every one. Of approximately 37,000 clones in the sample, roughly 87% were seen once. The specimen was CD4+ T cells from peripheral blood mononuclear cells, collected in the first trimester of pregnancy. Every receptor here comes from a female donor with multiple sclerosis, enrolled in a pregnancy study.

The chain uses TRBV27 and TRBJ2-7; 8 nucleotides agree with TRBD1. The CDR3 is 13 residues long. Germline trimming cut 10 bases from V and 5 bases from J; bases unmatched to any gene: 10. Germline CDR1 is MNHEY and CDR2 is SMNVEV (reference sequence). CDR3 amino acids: CATRGRPLNEQYF. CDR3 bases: TGTGCCACCAGGGGGCGCCCTCTGAACGAGCAGTACTTC.

CDR3 sequence: CASSSGDTTSYEQYF. In nucleotides, the CDR3 is TGTGCCAGCAGTTCCGGGGACACCACCTCCTACGAGCAGTACTTC. This chain links TRBV6-5 with TRBJ2-7, with a tentative D call TRBD1 (6 bases). The CDR3 covers 15 residues. Germline CDR1 is MNHEY and CDR2 is SVGAGI. V shed 4 bases and J shed 0 bases, with 13 bases lying between them.

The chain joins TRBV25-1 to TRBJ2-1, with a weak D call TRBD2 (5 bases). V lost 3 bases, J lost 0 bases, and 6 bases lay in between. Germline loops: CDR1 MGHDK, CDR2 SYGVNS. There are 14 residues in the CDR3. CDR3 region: CASSEGSSYNEQFF. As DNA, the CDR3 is TGTGCCAGCAGTGAGGGGAGCTCCTACAATGAGCAGTTCTTC.

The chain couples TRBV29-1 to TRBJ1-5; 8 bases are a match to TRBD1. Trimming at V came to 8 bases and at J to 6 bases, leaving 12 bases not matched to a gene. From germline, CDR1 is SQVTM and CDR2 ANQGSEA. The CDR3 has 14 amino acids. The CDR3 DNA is TGCAGCACCAGTAATGGACAGGGAAGTCAGCCCCAGCATTTT. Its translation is CSTSNGQGSQPQHF.

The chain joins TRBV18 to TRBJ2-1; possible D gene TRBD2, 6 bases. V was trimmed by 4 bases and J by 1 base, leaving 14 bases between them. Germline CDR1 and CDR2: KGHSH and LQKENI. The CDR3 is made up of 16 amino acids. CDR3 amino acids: CASSQRLVDSYNEQFF. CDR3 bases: TGTGCCAGCTCACAGAGACTAGTCGATTCCTACAATGAGCAGTTCTTC.

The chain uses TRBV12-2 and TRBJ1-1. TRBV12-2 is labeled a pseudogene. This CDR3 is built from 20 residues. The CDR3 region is CASRLSPPAELRVVNTEAFF. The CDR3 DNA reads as TGTGCAAGTCGCTTAAGTCCACCTGCTGAGTTGAGGGTGGTGAACACTGAAGCTTTCTTT.

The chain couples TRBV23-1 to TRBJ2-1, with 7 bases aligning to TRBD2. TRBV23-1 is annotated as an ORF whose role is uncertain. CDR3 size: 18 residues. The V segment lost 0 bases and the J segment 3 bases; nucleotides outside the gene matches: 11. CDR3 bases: TGCGCCAGCAGTCAATCGGGGGGGAAGCGGCAGGGCTACAATGAGCAGTTCTTC. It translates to CASSQSGGKRQGYNEQFF.

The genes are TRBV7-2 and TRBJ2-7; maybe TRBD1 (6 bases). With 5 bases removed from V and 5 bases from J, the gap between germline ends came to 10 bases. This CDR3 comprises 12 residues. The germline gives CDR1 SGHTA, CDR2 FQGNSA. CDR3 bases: TGTGCCAGCAGCACAAACAGGGACGAGCAGTACTTC. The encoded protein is CASSTNRDEQYF.

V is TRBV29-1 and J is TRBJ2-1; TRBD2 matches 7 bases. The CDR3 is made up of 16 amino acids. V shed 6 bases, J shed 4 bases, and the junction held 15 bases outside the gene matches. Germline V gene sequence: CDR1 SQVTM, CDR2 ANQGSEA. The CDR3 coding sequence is TGCAGCGTCCGAATTACCCTAGCGGATTATTACAATGAGCAGTTCTTC. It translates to CSVRITLADYYNEQFF.

The CDR3 DNA reads as TGTGCCAGCAGCTTTCGATACCGACACAGGGGCCCTTCTAACTATGGCTACACCTTC. Translating it yields CASSFRYRHRGPSNYGYTF. V is TRBV7-3 and J is TRBJ1-2; the match to TRBD1 covers 7 bases. Per the germline V gene, CDR1 is SGHTA and CDR2 is FQGTGA. CDR3 length: 19 residues. The V and J ends lost 3 bases and 0 bases, in that order; junction bases with no gene match: 16.

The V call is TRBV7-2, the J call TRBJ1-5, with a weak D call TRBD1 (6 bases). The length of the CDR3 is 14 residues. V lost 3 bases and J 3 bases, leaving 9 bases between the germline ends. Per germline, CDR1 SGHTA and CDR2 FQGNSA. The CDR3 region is CASSFTGYNQPQHF. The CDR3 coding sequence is TGTGCCAGCAGCTTCACAGGGTACAATCAGCCCCAGCATTTT.

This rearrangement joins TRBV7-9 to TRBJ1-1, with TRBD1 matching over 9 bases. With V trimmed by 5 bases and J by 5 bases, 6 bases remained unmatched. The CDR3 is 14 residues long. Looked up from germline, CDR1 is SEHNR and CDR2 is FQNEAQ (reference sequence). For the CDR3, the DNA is TGTGCCAGCAGCCGGACAGGGGAGGAAACTGAAGCTTTCTTT. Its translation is CASSRTGEETEAFF.

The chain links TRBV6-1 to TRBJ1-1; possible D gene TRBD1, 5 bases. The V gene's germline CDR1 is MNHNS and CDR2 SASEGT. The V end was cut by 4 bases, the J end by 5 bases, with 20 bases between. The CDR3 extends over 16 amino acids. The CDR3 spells CASSVGFVGGFTEAFF. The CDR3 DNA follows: TGTGCCAGCAGTGTAGGGTTTGTTGGGGGGTTTACTGAAGCTTTCTTT.

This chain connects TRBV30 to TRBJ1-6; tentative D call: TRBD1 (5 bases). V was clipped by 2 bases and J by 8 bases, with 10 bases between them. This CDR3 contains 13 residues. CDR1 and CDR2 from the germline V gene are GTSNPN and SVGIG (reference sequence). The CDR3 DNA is TGTGCCTGGAGTTTGGCGGGGGATTCACCCCTCCACTTT. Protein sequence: CAWSLAGDSPLHF. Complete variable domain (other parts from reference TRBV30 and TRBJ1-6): SQTIHQWPATLVQPVGSPLSLECTVEGTSNPNLYWYRQAAGRGLQLLFYSVGIGQISSEVPQNLSASRPQDRQFILSSKKLLLSDSGFYLCAWSLAGDSPLHFGNGTRLTVT.

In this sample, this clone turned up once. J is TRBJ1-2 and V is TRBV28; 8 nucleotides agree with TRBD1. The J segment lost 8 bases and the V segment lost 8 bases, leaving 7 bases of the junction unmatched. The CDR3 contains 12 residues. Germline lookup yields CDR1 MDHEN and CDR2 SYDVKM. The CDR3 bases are TGTGCCAGCGGCTACCGGGACAGGGGCTACACCTTC. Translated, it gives CASGYRDRGYTF.